Below are 16 T cell receptor beta chains sequenced from a single sample in a study of response to subunit inactivated influenza vaccine. TCRdb called the RT-PCR reads again in MiXCR, with one record for every CDR3 protein. Of about 480,000 distinct CDR3 sequences in the sample, 10% to 11% were seen once. The specimen was PBMCs from blood, collected 45 days after vaccination. The receptors were sampled from a man aged 50-60 years who received an inactivated influenza vaccine.

The V and J genes are TRBV12-3 or TRBV12-4 and TRBJ2-7; tentative D call: TRBD1 (5 bases). Trimming left V 5 bases short and J 4 bases short, with 15 bases between. The CDR3 consists of 14 residues. The CDR3 loop is CASSPPGALYEQYF. The CDR3, as DNA: TGTGCCAGCAGTCCGCCTGGGGCATTGTACGAGCAGTACTTC.

At least ten counts were recorded for this clonotype. CDR3 nucleotide sequence: TGCAGCGTCTACACTACCGGGAGTGGAAATGAGCAGTTCTTC. Protein: CSVYTTGSGNEQFF. The chain links TRBV29-1 to TRBJ2-1; D may be TRBD2 (6 bases). V shed 6 bases and J shed 7 bases, with 19 bases lying between them. Germline V CDR1 and CDR2: SQVTM, ANQGSEA. The CDR3 sequence is 14 residues long.

This clonotype was counted between two and nine times. The chain uses TRBV29-1 and TRBJ2-1, with 15 bases aligning to TRBD2. Germline values: CDR1 SQVTM, CDR2 ANQGSEA. This CDR3 contains 15 residues. V was clipped by 6 bases and J by 6 bases; unmatched bases: 6. CDR3 residues: CSVRTSGRAANEQFF. The CDR3 region has the DNA TGCAGCGTCCGGACTAGCGGGAGGGCCGCCAATGAGCAGTTCTTC.

The chain joins TRBV3-1 to TRBJ2-5; 9 bases line up with TRBD1. J was trimmed by 5 bases and V by 1 base; bases with no gene match: 8. The CDR3 spans 16 residues. The germline V gene encodes CDR1 LGHDT and CDR2 YNNKEL (reference sequence). CDR3 region: CASSQGHTGGWETQYF. Here the CDR3 DNA reads TGTGCCAGCAGCCAAGGACATACAGGGGGCTGGGAGACCCAGTACTTC.

This clonotype was observed a single time. A read error may explain this, as a much larger clone is one base away. The genes are TRBV6-1 and TRBJ2-2, with 7 nucleotides matching TRBD2. CDR3 length: 14 amino acids. CDR1 is MNHNS and CDR2 is SASEGT in the germline V gene. The CDR3 here is CASMAGVYTVELFF. Written as DNA, the CDR3 is TGTGCCAGCATGGCGGGGGTGTACACCGTGGAGCTGTTTTTT.

The sample holds a few counts of this clonotype. This CDR3 reads CASSLAGTYSYEQYF. DNA for the CDR3: TGCGCCAGCAGCTTGGCGGGGACATACTCCTACGAGCAGTACTTC. The rearrangement uses TRBV5-1 and TRBJ2-7, with a tentative D call TRBD1 (6 bases). From germline, CDR1 is SGHRS and CDR2 YFSETQ. Trimming took off 0 bases at V and 0 bases at J, with 10 bases between the two ends. This CDR3 comprises 15 residues.

This clonotype was counted ten times or more. The chain joins TRBV7-2 to TRBJ2-1; 8 bases agree with TRBD1. CDR3 size: 14 residues. Germline CDR1 SGHTA, CDR2 FQGNSA. J was trimmed by 8 bases and V by 3 bases; bases with no gene match: 6. CDR3 protein: CASSFGTGEYEQFF. CDR3 nucleotides: TGTGCCAGCAGCTTCGGGACAGGAGAATATGAGCAGTTCTTC.

This clonotype appeared a few times. The genes are TRBV29-1 and TRBJ2-7, with 14 bases matching TRBD2. Germline V gives CDR1 SQVTM, CDR2 ANQGSEA. This CDR3 contains 15 residues. After removal of 4 bases from V and 3 bases from J, the junction contained 5 bases not matched to a gene. The CDR3 bases are TGCAGCGTTGTGACTAGCGGGGGGGCACGCTACGAGCAGTACTTC. Translation gives CSVVTSGGARYEQYF.

This clonotype was seen a few times. The chain has TRBV7-9 and TRBJ2-7, with D unclear. Trimming removed 7 bases from V and 1 base from J, with 14 bases in between. Germline V gives CDR1 SEHNR, CDR2 FQNEAQ (reference sequence). The CDR3 extends over 14 amino acids. CDR3 DNA: TGTGCCAGCACCCTACCGGGCAGTTCCTACGAGCAGTACTTC. Protein sequence: CASTLPGSSYEQYF.

The J gene is TRBJ2-1, the V gene TRBV7-9, with 11 bases fitting TRBD2. V shed 5 bases, J shed 6 bases, and the junction held 9 bases outside the gene matches. This CDR3 is built from 16 residues. Germline V gene data show CDR1 as SEHNR and CDR2 as FQNEAQ (reference sequence). This chain's CDR3 is CASSRKGTSGRNEQFF. The CDR3 DNA reads TGTGCCAGCAGCCGTAAGGGGACTAGCGGTCGCAATGAGCAGTTCTTC. Supplemented by reference TRBV7-9 and TRBJ2-1, the full variable domain reads DTGVSQNPRHKITKRGQNVTFRCDPISEHNRLYWYRQTLGQGPEFLTYFQNEAQLEKSRLLSDRFSAERPKGSFSTLEIQRTEQGDSAMYLCASSRKGTSGRNEQFFGPGTRLTVL.

V gene TRBV7-2 combines with J gene TRBJ1-2; the D gene is possibly TRBD1 (6 bases). The germline V gene encodes CDR1 SGHTA and CDR2 FQGNSA. The CDR3 has 15 residues. Trimming took off 3 bases at V and 3 bases at J, with 14 bases between the two ends. The CDR3 DNA reads as TGTGCCAGCAGCTTGGACAGCGGCCCCTACTATGGCTACACCTTC. It translates to CASSLDSGPYYGYTF.

The chain is built from TRBV3-1 and TRBJ2-5; 9 nucleotides match TRBD2. The CDR3 is 17 amino acids. Trimming at V came to 0 bases and at J to 5 bases, leaving 10 bases not matched to a gene. The germline V gene encodes CDR1 LGHDT and CDR2 YNNKEL (reference sequence). CDR3 region: CASSQDRWAGGPETQYF. Written as DNA, the CDR3 is TGTGCCAGCAGCCAAGATCGTTGGGCGGGGGGGCCTGAGACCCAGTACTTC.

This clonotype showed up many times. The chain uses TRBV6-2 or TRBV6-3 and TRBJ2-1; tentatively, D is TRBD2 (7 bases). In germline, CDR1 is MNHEY, CDR2 SVGEGT. CDR3 length: 13 residues. Between the trimmed V and J ends, which lost 2 bases and 10 bases, there was a span of 12 bases. Here the CDR3 DNA reads TGTGCCAGCAGTTACGGGGGGGGCGTGGAGCAGTTCTTC. It encodes CASSYGGGVEQFF.

This clonotype has ten or more counts. The chain is built from TRBV20-1 and TRBJ2-7; D unresolved. This CDR3 region has 15 residues. V lost 0 bases to trimming and J lost 5 bases, with 17 bases between them. Germline V CDR1 and CDR2: DFQATT, SNEGSKA (reference sequence). CDR3 in amino acids: CSARDPSSSPHEQYF. CDR3 in DNA: TGCAGTGCTAGAGATCCCTCATCCAGTCCCCACGAGCAGTACTTC.

This clonotype was counted only a few times. CDR3 sequence: CASSLLGTGDSGELFF. In DNA form, the CDR3 reads TGTGCCAGCAGCTTATTGGGGACAGGGGATTCCGGGGAGCTGTTTTTT. The gene calls are TRBV5-6 and TRBJ2-2, with 10 bases identical to TRBD1. V was clipped by 2 bases and J by 6 bases; unmatched bases: 7. Germline loops: CDR1 SGHDT, CDR2 YYEEEE. This CDR3 is built from 16 residues. Full variable domain (remainder filled in from reference TRBV5-6 and TRBJ2-2): DAGVTQSPTHLIKTRGQQVTLRCSPKSGHDTVSWYQQALGQGPQFIFQYYEEEERQRGNFPDRFSGHQFPNYSSELNVNALLLGDSALYLCASSLLGTGDSGELFFGEGSRLTVL.

The table lists this clonotype with many counts. The V call is TRBV5-1, the J call TRBJ1-2; D is ambiguous. This CDR3 comprises 14 residues. The germline gives CDR1 SGHRS, CDR2 YFSETQ. V was trimmed by 0 bases and J by 3 bases, leaving 9 bases between them. CDR3 sequence reads: CASSLEAAYYGYTF. The CDR3 bases are TGCGCCAGCAGCTTGGAGGCAGCCTACTATGGCTACACCTTC.